These 7 T cell receptor beta chains were sequenced from one sample in a study of shared clonotypes between healthy human individuals. Method: immunoSEQ multiplex PCR; TCRdb's copy keeps in-frame clones and lacks some. The data show 2 million to 2.5 million clones, with 85% to 95% seen just once and 0.37% held by the top ten. The sequenced sample was naive CD4+ T cells from PBMCs. The sample's subset: CD45RA+ positively selected. These TCRs come from a man aged 18 to 35 in good health. Some clones in this sample may be carry-over from other donors' samples.

The rearrangement joins TRBV23-1 to TRBJ1-5; unclear D gene. TRBV23-1 is marked as an open reading frame, function uncertain. Deletions cut 6 bases from V and 5 bases from J, with 11 bases between. CDR3 length: 13 amino acids. The CDR3 DNA follows: TGCGCCAGCAGCTCAAGGAGCTATCAGCCCCAGCATTTT. Translation: CASSSRSYQPQHF.

This sequence joins TRBV25-1 and TRBJ2-1; D possibly corresponds to TRBD1 (5 bases). V was trimmed by 0 bases and J by 10 bases, leaving 10 bases between them. The CDR3 runs to 13 residues. Per the germline V gene, CDR1 is MGHDK and CDR2 is SYGVNS. Here the CDR3 reads CASSEYSGREQFF. The CDR3 DNA reads as TGTGCCAGCAGTGAATATTCAGGGCGGGAGCAGTTCTTC.

The DNA for the CDR3 is TGTGCCAGCAGCCAAGGTATCGAAGGCGAGCAGTACTTC. Residues: CASSQGIEGEQYF. The chain has TRBV4-2 and TRBJ2-7, with D unclear. The V end lost 1 base, the J end lost 6 bases, and 10 bases lay between the germline ends. CDR3 size: 13 residues. Germline values: CDR1 LGHNA, CDR2 YNFKEQ.

A note on this clone: This sample also contains other DNA sequences that code for the same CDR3. The J gene is TRBJ1-3, the V gene TRBV2; the D gene is possibly TRBD1 (6 bases). The CDR3 has 13 residues. Germline lookup yields CDR1 SNHLY and CDR2 FYNNEI. V was cut by 8 bases and J by 0 bases, with 8 bases left in between. CDR3 region: CASRDNSGNTIYF. The CDR3 DNA sequence: TGTGCCAGCCGGGACAACTCTGGAAACACCATATATTTT.

The V and J genes are TRBV19 and TRBJ2-1; TRBD2 matches 10 bases. J was trimmed by 0 bases and V by 5 bases; bases with no gene match: 10. The CDR3 is 18 residues long. Germline-derived CDR1 and CDR2 are LNHDA and SQIVND (reference sequence). The CDR3 here is CASSAPRRLAGSYNEQFF. The CDR3 DNA reads as TGTGCCAGTAGTGCCCCGAGGCGACTAGCGGGCTCCTACAATGAGCAGTTCTTC.

This rearrangement joins TRBV7-2 to TRBJ2-3, with 9 bases aligning to TRBD2. Germline V gene lookup returns CDR1 SGHTA and CDR2 FQGNSA. With V trimmed by 2 bases and J by 0 bases, 3 bases remained unmatched. The CDR3 extends over 16 amino acids. The CDR3 DNA follows: TGTGCCAGCAGCTTATATCTAGCGGGAAGCACAGATACGCAGTATTTT. Protein sequence: CASSLYLAGSTDTQYF.

The CDR3: CASSYLGQSGGELFF. CDR3 coding DNA: TGTGCCAGCAGCTACCTGGGACAGTCTGGCGGGGAGCTGTTTTTT. This chain links TRBV7-9 with TRBJ2-2; 7 nucleotides line up with TRBD1. Trimming removed 4 bases from V and 7 bases from J; junction bases left unmatched: 9. The CDR3 runs 15 residues. Germline assignment: CDR1 SEHNR and CDR2 FQNEAQ (reference sequence).